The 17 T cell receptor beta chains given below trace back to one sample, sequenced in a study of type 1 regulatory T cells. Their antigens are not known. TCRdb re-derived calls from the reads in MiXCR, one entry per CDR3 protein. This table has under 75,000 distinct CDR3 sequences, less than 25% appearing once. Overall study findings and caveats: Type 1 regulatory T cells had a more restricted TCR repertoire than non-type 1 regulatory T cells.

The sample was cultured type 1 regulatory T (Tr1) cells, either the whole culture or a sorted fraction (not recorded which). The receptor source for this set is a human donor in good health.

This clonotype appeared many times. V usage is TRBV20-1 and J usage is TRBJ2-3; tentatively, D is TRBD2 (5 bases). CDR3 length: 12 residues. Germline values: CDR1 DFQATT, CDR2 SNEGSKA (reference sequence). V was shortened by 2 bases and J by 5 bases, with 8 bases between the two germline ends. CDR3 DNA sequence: TGCAGTGCTAGATTCGCGGGAGATACGCAGTATTTT. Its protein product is CSARFAGDTQYF.

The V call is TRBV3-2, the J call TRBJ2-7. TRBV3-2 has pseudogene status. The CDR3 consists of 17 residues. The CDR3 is CASSHSLKRRKSYEQYF. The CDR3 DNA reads TGTGCCAGCAGCCATTCGCTTAAACGTCGAAAATCCTACGAGCAGTACTTC.

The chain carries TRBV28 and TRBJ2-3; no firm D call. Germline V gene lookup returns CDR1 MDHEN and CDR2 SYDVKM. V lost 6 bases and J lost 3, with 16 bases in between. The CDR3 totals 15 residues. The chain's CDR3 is CASSTFGRSTDTQYF. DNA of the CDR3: TGTGCCAGCAGCACCTTTGGCAGGTCGACAGATACGCAGTATTTT.

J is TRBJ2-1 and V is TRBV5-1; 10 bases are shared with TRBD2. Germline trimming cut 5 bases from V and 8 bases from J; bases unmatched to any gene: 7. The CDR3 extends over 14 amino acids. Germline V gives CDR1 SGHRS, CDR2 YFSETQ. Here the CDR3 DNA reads TGCGCCAGCAGGCCTAGCGGGAGCTCGGATGAGCAGTTCTTC. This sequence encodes CASRPSGSSDEQFF.

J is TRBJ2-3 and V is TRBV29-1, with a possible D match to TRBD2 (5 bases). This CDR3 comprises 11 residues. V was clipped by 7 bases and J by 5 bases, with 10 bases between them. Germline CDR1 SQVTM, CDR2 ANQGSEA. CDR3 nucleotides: TGCAGCGCCCGACTAAAAGATACGCAGTATTTT. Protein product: CSARLKDTQYF.

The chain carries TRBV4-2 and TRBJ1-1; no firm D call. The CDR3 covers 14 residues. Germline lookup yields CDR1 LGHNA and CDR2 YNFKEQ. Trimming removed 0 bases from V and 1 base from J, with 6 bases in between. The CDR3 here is CASSQDSRNTEAFF. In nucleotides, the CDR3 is TGTGCCAGCAGCCAAGATTCCAGGAACACTGAAGCTTTCTTT.

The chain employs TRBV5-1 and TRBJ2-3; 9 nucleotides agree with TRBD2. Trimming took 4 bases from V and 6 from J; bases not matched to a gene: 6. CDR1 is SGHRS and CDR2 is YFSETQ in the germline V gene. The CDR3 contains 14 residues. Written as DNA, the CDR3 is TGCGCCAGCAGCAAAGCGGGAGGTCCCGATACGCAGTATTTT. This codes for CASSKAGGPDTQYF.

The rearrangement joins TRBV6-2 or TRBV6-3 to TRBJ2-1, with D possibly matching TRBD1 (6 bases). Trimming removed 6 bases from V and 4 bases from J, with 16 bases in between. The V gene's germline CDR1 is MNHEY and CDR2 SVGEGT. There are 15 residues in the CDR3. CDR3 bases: TGTGCCAGCAGCCCCGCAGGGGCTCTATACAATGAGCAGTTCTTC. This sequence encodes CASSPAGALYNEQFF.

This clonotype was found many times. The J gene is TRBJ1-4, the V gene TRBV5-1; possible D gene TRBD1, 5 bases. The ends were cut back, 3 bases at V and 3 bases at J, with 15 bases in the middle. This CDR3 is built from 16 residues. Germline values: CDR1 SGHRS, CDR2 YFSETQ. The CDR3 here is CASSSQARGANEKLFF. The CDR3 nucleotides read TGCGCCAGCAGCTCTCAAGCCCGGGGGGCTAATGAAAAACTGTTTTTT.

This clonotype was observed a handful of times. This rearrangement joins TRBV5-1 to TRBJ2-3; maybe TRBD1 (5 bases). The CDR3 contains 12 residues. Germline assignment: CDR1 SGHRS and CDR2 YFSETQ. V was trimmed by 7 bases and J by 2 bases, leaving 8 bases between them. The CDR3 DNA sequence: TGCGCCAGCCGCAGGGACACAGATACGCAGTATTTT. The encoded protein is CASRRDTDTQYF. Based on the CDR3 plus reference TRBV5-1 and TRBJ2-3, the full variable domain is KAGVTQTPRYLIKTRGQQVTLSCSPISGHRSVSWYQQTPGQGLQFLFEYFSETQRNKGNFPGRFSGRQFSNSRSEMNVSTLELGDSALYLCASRRDTDTQYFGPGTRLTVL.

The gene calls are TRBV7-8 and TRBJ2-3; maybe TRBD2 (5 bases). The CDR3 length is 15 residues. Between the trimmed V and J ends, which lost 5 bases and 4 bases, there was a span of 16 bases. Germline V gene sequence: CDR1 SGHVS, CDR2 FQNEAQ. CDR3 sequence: CASSALAARADTQYF. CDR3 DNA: TGTGCCAGCAGCGCTCTGGCAGCGAGGGCAGATACGCAGTATTTT.

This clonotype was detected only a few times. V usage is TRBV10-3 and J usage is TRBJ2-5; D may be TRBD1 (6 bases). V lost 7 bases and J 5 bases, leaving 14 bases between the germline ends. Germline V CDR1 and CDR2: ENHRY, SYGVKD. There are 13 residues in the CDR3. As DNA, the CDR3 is TGTGCCATCACCGGGACACCCGGGGAGACCCAGTACTTC. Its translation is CAITGTPGETQYF.

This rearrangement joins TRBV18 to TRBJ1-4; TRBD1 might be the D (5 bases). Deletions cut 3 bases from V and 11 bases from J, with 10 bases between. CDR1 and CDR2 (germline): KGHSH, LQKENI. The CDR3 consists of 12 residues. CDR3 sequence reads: CASSPVGEKLFF. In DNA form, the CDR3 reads TGTGCCAGCTCACCGGTAGGGGAGAAACTGTTTTTT.

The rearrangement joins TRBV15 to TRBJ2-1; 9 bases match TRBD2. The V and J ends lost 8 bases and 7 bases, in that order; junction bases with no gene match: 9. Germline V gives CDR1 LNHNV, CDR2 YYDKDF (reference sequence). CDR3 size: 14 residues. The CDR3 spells CATRSSGRGNEQFF. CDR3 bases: TGTGCCACCCGGAGTAGCGGGAGAGGTAATGAGCAGTTCTTC.

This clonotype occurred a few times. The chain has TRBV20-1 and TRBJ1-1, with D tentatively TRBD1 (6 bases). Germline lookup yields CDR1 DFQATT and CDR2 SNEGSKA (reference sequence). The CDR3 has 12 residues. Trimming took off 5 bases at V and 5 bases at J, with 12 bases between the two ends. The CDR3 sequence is CSAFGTGTEAFF. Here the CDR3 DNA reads TGCAGTGCTTTCGGCACAGGGACTGAAGCTTTCTTT.

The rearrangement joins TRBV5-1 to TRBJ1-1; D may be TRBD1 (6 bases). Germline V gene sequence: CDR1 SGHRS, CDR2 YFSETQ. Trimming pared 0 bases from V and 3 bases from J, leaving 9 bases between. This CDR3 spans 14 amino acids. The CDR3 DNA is TGCGCCAGCAGCTTGGGGGGGGCAGACACTGAAGCTTTCTTT. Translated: CASSLGGADTEAFF.

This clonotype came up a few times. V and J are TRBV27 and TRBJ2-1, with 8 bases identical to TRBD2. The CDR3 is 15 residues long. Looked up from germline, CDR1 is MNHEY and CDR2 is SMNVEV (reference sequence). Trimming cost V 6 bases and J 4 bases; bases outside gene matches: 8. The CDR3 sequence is CASRRAGVQYNEQFF. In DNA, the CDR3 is TGTGCCAGCAGGAGAGCGGGAGTGCAATACAATGAGCAGTTCTTC.